The subject of this entry is one T cell receptor (beta chain). Its antigen is as yet unknown. The primer mix had 60 Vbeta and 13 Jbeta primers. Authors' analysis steps: An analysis performed later counted 60 million to 90 million unique TCR beta chains (approximately 10 million of them shared). Only in-frame clones appear in the TCRdb table, and some are missing; sequencing was by immunoSEQ multiplex PCR. V and J calls and clone size come straight from that table; D and trimming were deduced from the DNA. This table has 200,000 to 250,000 clones, roughly 80% appearing once. This sample is part of a study of cytomegalovirus exposure and HLA in healthy donors. Whole-study results and caveats: Later analysis identified a missense DCLRE1C variant that was linked to TCR beta V- and J-gene trimming. More clonal expansion characterized HLA-associated TCR beta chains than equally common others in a later analysis. According to reports, the classifier identified cytomegalovirus status with high specificity and sensitivity.

The germline V gene encodes CDR1 SNHLY and CDR2 FYNNEI. V was pared by 8 bases and J by 2 bases, with 4 bases of the junction left unmatched. The CDR3 length is 14 residues. The sequence was collected from a man aged 30-40 years in good health and CMV-seronegative. Sequenced input: PBMCs. The chain links TRBV2 to TRBJ1-3; 9 bases map to TRBD1. Here the CDR3 DNA reads TGTGCCAGCTCCGGGACAGGGCCTGGAAACACCATATATTTT. Residues: CASSGTGPGNTIYF. Together with reference TRBV2 and TRBJ1-3, the CDR3 gives the full variable domain: EPEVTQTPSHQVTQMGQEVILRCVPISNHLYFYWYRQILGQKVEFLVSFYNNEISEKSEIFDDQFSVERPDGSNFTLKIRSTKLEDSAMYFCASSGTGPGNTIYFGEGSWLTVV.